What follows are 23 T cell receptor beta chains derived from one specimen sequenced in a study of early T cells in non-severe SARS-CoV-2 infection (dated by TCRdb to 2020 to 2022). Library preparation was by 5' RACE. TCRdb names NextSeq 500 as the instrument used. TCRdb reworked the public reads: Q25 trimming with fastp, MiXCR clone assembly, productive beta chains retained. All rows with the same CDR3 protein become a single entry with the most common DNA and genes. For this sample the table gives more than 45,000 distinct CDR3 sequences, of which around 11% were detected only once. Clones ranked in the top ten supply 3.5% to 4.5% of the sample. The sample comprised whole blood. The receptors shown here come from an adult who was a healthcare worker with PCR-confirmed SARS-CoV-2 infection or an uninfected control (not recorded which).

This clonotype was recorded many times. CDR3 in DNA: TGTGCCAGCAGCCCGTTAAGTCCGAATTCCTTCTCTGGGGCCAACGTCCTGACTTTC. It codes for CASSPLSPNSFSGANVLTF. This rearrangement joins TRBV7-2 to TRBJ2-6; D is unclear. V was cut by 5 bases and J by 0 bases, with 20 bases left in between. This CDR3 has 19 amino acids. Germline values: CDR1 SGHTA, CDR2 FQGNSA.

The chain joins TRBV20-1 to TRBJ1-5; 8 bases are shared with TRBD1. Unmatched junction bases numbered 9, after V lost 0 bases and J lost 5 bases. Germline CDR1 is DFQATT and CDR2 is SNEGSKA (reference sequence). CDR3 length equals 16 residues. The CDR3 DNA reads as TGCAGTGCTAGAGATTCCGGGACAGGCGGGGATCAGCCCCAGCATTTT. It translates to CSARDSGTGGDQPQHF.

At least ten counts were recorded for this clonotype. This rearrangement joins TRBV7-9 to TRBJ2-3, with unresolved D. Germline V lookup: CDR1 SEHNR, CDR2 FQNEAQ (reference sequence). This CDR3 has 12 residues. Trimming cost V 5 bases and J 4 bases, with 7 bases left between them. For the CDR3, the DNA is TGTGCCAGCAGCCCGAACGCAGATACGCAGTATTTT. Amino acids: CASSPNADTQYF. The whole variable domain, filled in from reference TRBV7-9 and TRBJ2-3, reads DTGVSQNPRHKITKRGQNVTFRCDPISEHNRLYWYRQTLGQGPEFLTYFQNEAQLEKSRLLSDRFSAERPKGSFSTLEIQRTEQGDSAMYLCASSPNADTQYFGPGTRLTVL.

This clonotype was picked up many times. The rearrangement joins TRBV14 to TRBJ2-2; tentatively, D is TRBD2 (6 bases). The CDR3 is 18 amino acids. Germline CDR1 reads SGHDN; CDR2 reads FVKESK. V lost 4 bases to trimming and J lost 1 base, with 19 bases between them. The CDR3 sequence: CASSPHPRLDLNTGELFF. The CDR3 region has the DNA TGTGCCAGCAGCCCCCATCCGAGACTAGACCTGAACACCGGGGAGCTGTTTTTT.

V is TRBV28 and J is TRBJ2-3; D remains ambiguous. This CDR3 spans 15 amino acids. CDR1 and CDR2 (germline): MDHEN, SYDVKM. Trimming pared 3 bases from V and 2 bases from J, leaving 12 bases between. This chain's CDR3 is CASSFPARNTDTQYF. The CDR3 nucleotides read TGTGCCAGCAGTTTCCCAGCTCGGAACACAGATACGCAGTATTTT.

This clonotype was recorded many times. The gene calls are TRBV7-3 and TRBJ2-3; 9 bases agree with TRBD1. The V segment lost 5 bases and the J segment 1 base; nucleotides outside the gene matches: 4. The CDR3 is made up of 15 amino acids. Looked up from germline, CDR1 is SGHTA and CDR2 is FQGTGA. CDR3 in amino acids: CASSPRTGGTDTQYF. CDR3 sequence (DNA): TGTGCCAGCAGCCCTCGGACAGGGGGCACAGATACGCAGTATTTT.

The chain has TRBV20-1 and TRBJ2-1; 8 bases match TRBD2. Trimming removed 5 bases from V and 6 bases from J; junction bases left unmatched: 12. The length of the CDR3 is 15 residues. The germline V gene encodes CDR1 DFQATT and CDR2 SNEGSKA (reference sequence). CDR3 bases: TGCAGTGCTCGGACTAGCTATCCCCTAATCAATGAGCAGTTCTTC. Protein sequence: CSARTSYPLINEQFF.

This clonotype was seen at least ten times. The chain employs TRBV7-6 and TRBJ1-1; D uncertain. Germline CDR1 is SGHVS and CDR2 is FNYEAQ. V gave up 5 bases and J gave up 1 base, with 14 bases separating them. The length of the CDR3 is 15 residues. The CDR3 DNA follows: TGTGCCAGCAGCGAGCAACCCGGAACGAACACTGAAGCTTTCTTT. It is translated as CASSEQPGTNTEAFF.

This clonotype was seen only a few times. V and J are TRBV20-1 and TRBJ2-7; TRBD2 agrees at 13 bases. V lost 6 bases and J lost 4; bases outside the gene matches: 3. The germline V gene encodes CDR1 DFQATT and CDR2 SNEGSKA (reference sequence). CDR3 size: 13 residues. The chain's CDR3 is CSARTSGSYEQYF. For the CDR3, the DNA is TGCAGTGCCCGGACTAGCGGGAGTTACGAGCAGTACTTC.

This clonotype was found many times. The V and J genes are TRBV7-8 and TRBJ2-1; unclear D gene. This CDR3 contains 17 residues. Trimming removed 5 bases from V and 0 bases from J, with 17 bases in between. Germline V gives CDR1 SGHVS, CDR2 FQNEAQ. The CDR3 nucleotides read TGTGCCAGCAGCCCTGTGTATGGTCTAGGCTCCTACAATGAGCAGTTCTTC. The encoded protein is CASSPVYGLGSYNEQFF.

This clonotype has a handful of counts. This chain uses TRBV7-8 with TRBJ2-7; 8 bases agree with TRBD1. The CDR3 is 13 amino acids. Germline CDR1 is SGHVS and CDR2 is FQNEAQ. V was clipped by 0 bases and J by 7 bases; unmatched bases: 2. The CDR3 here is CASSLAGQAEQYF. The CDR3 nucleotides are TGTGCCAGCAGCTTAGCGGGACAGGCGGAGCAGTACTTC.

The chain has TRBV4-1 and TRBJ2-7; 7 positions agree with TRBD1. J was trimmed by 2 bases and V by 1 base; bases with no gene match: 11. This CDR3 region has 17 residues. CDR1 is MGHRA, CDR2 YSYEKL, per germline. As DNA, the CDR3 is TGCGCCAGCAGCCAAGGGACGCCCGACAGGGCCCCCTACGAGCAGTACTTC. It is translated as CASSQGTPDRAPYEQYF.

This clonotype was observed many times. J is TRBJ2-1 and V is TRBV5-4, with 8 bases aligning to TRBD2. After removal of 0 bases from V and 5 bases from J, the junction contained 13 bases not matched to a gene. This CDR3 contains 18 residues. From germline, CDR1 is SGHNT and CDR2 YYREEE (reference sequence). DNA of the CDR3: TGTGCCAGCAGCTTGGTGGAAAGCGGGAGCTATTGGAACAATGAGCAGTTCTTC. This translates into CASSLVESGSYWNNEQFF.

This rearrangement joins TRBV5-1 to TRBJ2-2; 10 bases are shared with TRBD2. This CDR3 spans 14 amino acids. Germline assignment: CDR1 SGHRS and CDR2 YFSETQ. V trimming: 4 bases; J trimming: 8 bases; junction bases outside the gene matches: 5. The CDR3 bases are TGCGCCAGCAGCCCTAGCGGGAGAGCAGGGGAGCTGTTTTTT. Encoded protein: CASSPSGRAGELFF.

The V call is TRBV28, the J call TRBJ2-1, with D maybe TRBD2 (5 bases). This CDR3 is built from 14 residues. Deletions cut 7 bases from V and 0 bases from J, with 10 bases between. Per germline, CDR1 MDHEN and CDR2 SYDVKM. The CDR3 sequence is CASKVGSSYNEQFF. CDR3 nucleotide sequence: TGTGCCAGCAAGGTGGGGAGCTCCTACAATGAGCAGTTCTTC.

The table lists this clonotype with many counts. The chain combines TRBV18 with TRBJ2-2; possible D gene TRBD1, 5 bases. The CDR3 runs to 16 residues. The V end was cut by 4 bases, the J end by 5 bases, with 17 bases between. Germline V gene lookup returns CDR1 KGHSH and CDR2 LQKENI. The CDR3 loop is CASSLQPTELTGELFF. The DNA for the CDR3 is TGTGCCAGCTCACTACAGCCGACAGAGCTTACCGGGGAGCTGTTTTTT. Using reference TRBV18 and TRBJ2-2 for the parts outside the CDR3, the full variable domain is NAGVMQNPRHLVRRRGQEARLRCSPMKGHSHVYWYRQLPEEGLKFMVYLQKENIIDESGMPKERFSAEFPKEGPSILRIQQVVRGDSAAYFCASSLQPTELTGELFFGEGSRLTVL.

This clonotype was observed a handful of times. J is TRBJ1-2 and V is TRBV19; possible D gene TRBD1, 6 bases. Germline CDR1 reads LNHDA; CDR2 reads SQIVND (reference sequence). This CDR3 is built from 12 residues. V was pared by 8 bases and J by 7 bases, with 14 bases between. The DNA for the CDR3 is TGTGCCAGTCAGGGGACGTTATTTGGCTACACCTTC. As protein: CASQGTLFGYTF.

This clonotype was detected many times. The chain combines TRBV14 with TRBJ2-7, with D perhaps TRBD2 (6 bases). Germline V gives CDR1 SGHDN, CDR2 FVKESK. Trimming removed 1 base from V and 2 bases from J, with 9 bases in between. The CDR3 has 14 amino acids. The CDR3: CASSQAAGPYEQYF. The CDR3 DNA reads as TGTGCCAGCAGCCAAGCGGCGGGGCCCTACGAGCAGTACTTC.

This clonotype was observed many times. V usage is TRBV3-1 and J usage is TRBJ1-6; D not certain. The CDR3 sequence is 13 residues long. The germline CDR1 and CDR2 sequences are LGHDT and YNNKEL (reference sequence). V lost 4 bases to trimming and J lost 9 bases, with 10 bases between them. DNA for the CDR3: TGTGCCAGCAGCCTCCCCCCGGGTTCACCCCTCCACTTT. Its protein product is CASSLPPGSPLHF.

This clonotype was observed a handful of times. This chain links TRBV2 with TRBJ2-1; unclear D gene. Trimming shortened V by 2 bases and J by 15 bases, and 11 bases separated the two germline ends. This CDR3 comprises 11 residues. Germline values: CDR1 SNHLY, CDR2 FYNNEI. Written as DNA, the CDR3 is TGTGCCAGCAGTGAAAGCCACCTGGGGTTCTTC. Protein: CASSESHLGFF.

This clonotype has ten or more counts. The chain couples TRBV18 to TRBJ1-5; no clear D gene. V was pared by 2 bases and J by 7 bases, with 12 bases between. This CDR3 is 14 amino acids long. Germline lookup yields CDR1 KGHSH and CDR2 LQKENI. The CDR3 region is CASSPLANRQPQHF. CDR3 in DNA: TGTGCCAGCTCACCATTAGCCAATAGACAGCCCCAGCATTTT.

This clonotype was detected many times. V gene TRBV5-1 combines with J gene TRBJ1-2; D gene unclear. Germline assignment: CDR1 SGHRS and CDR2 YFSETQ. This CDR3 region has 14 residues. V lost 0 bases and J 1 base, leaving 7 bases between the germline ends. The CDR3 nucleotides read TGCGCCAGCAGCTTGGAGGCGTTTAACTATGGCTACACCTTC. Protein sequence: CASSLEAFNYGYTF.

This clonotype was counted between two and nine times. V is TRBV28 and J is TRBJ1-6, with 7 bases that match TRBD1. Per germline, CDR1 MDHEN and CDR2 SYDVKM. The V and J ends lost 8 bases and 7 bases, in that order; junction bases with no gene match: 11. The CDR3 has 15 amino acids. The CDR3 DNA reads TGTGCCAGCGTCCCGACAGGGTTGGGGAATTCACCCCTCCACTTT. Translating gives CASVPTGLGNSPLHF.